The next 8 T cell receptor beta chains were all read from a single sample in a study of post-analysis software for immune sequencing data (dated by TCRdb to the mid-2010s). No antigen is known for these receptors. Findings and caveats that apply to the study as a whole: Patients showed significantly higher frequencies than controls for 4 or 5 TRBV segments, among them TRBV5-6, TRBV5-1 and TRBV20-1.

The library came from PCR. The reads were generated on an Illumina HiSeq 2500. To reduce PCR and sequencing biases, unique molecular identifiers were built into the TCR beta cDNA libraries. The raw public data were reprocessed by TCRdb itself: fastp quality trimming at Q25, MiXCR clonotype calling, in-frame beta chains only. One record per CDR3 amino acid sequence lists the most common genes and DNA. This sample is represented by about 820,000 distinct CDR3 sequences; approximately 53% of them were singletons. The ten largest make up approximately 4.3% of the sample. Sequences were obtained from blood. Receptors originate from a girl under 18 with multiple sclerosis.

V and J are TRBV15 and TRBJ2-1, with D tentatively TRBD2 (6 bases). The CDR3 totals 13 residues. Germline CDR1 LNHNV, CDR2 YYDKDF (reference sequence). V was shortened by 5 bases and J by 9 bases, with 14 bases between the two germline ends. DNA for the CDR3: TGTGCCACCAGCCTAGCGCCATTTGGTGAGCAGTTCTTC. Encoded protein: CATSLAPFGEQFF.

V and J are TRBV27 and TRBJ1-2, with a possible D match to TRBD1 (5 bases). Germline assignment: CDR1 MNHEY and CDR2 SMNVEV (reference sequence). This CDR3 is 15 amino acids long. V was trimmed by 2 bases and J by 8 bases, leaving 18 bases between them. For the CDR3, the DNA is TGTGCCAGCAGTTTAAGGGCACCTGGGGACTGGGGCTACACCTTC. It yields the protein CASSLRAPGDWGYTF.

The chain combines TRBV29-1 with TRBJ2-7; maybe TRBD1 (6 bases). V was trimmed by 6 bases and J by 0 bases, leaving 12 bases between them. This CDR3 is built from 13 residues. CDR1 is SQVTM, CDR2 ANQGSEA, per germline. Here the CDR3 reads CSVQQGSSYEQYF. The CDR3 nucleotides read TGCAGCGTACAACAGGGAAGCTCCTACGAGCAGTACTTC.

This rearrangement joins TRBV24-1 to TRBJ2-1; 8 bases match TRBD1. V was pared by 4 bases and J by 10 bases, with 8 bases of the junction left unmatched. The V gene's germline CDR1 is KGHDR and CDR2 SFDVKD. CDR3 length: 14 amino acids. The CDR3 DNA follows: TGTGCCACCAGTGACCCGGACAGGGCCCACGAGCAGTTCTTC. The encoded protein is CATSDPDRAHEQFF.

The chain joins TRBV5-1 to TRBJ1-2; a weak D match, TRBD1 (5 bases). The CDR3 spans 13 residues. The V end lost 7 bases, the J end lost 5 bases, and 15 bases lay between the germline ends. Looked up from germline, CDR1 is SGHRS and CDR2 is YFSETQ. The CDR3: CASGRDAGYGYTF. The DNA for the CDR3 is TGCGCCAGCGGCCGGGACGCGGGATATGGCTACACCTTC.

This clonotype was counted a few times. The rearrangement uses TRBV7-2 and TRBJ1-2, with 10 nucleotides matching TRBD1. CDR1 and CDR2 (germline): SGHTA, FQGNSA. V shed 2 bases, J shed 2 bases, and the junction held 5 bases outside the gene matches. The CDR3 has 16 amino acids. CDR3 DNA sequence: TGTGCCAGCAGCTTAAGACAGGGGGCTTCCAACTATGGCTACACCTTC. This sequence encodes CASSLRQGASNYGYTF.

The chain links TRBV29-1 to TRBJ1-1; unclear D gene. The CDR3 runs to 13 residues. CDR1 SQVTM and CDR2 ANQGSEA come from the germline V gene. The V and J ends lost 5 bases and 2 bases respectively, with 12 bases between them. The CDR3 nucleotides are TGCAGCGTTATTAGGGCAACTAACACTGAAGCTTTCTTT. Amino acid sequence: CSVIRATNTEAFF.

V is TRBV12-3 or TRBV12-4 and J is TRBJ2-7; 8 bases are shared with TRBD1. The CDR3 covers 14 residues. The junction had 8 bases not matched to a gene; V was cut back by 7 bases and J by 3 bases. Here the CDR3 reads CASTKGQAHYEQYF. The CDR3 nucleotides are TGTGCCAGCACCAAGGGACAGGCCCACTACGAGCAGTACTTC.